This T cell receptor (beta chain) was sequenced in a study of chemoradiotherapy in HPV16-positive cancers. The germline gives CDR1 LNHDA, CDR2 SQIVND (reference sequence). This CDR3 contains 19 residues. V gave up 5 bases and J gave up 0 bases, with 23 bases separating them. Samples were taken several times over chemoradiotherapy. Broader study findings: Better recurrence-free survival went with HPV-responsive T-cell expansion in HPV16-positive patients. During treatment, candidate HPV-specific clones and E7-related motifs expanded in tumor. Functional assays defining HPV-specific T cells used only two HPV16-positive patients.

Worth noting for this clone: The target antigen is unknown.

TCRdb's copy holds only in-frame clones and misses some; the assay was immunoSEQ multiplex PCR. The sample consists of tens of thousands of clones, 88% of them appearing once. The sequenced sample was blood, obtained from a patient who underwent chemoradiotherapy. The receptor comes from a human donor with HPV-associated anogenital cancer. This chain links TRBV19 with TRBJ2-4, with D maybe TRBD1 (6 bases). The CDR3 coding sequence is TGTGCCAGTAGTCCTCGGACTCTAGGGGGTACACTAGCCAAAAACATTCAGTACTTC. Protein: CASSPRTLGGTLAKNIQYF.